This record concerns one T cell receptor (beta chain) sequence. Its antigen is as yet unknown. One junction end does not reproduce the germline sequence, and a read error may be involved. This specimen comes from a study of cytomegalovirus exposure and HLA in healthy donors. Study-wide results and limits: Reported performance of the classifier showed diagnosis of cytomegalovirus status with high specificity and sensitivity.

The CDR3 sequence is 13 residues long. Germline V lookup: CDR1 LNHNV, CDR2 YYDKDF (reference sequence). The PCR ran on 60 Vbeta and 13 Jbeta primers. Repertoires were generated with immunoSEQ multiplex PCR, while TCRdb's copy carries only in-frame clones and drops some. The data contain more than 70,000 clones, 76% of them singletons. This sequence joins TRBV15 and TRBJ2-7; the D gene is possibly TRBD1 (6 bases). The sequenced sample was PBMCs. The TCR was taken from a man aged 40-49 years in good health and CMV-seronegative. The CDR3 nucleotides read TGTGCCACCAGCAGAGACAGGGGCTACGAGCAGCACTTC. This codes for CATSRDRGYEQHF.